The following is a T cell receptor (beta chain) sequence with its context. Its antigen is still unknown. The record has no base qualities; no much larger clone is one base away. Trimming takes 3 bases off V and 2 bases off J; junction bases not matched to a gene: 2. CDR1 and CDR2 were assigned from the germline V gene as SGHRS and YFSETQ. Taken from cysteine to phenylalanine, the CDR3 has 15 residues. The entry retains the CDR3 DNA only, 45 bases that are in frame from base 1. The 35 to 40 donors, aged about 6 to 90 years, were systemically healthy Caucasian individuals from Russia. Each donor gave approximately 10 milliliters of peripheral blood, collected into EDTA-treated Vacutainer tubes. Ficoll-Paque density-gradient centrifugation was used to isolate PBMCs, with at least 6.5 million per sample. Total RNA, at least 6 micrograms per sample, was extracted from PBMCs with Trizol reagent. For every donor, flow cytometry on a PBMC aliquot measured the percentage of naive CD45RAhigh/CD27high T cells.

The data stem from a study of blood T cells in healthy people across ages (dated by TCRdb to 2013 to 2016). Some background on the complete study: Template switching captured roughly one uniquely barcoded TCR beta cDNA molecule per two T cells in model experiments. Age-related changes in TCR beta repertoire diversity were measured in the study by deep sequencing normalized with unique cDNA molecular identifiers. The donors were split into four age groups: young (average about 16 years), middle-aged (around 37), aged (more than 60) and long-lived (roughly 88). Donors of different ages were randomly distributed across sequencing lanes to avoid experimental bias. The study analyzed two additional independent replicas of 1 million unique cDNA reads from the same blood draw for two donors, one aged 18 to 29 and one aged 80 or older. Study-wide conclusions, independent of this receptor: The long-lived group showed more naive CD4+ T cells, fewer expanded clones and increased TCR diversity than the aged group, suggesting age selection. Since profiling was done on bulk unsorted PBMCs, naive and antigen-experienced compartments could not be conclusively compared. Because donor CMV infection status was unknown, age-related changes in expanded clonotypes were potentially confounded. There was a strong correlation between observed TCR beta diversity and the percentage of naive T cells measured by flow cytometry. Estimates of total diversity based on one million sequenced T cells were regarded as lower bounds and as underestimates. As age increased, observed TCR beta diversity per million T cells dropped in a roughly linear way, and a significant reduction was already evident by age roughly 36.

Library preparation used 5' RACE. The listed sequencing device is Illumina HiSeq 2500. A second PCR of roughly 6 to 11 cycles was run with a J-beta primer mix and a sample-barcoded 5' primer. Each TCR beta cDNA molecule received a unique molecular identifier from a template-switch 5' adaptor carrying 12 random nucleotides. Each sample yielded at least 2.5 million CDR3-containing paired-end reads. All of the RNA was converted into first-strand cDNA using the Mint cDNA synthesis kit, with a TRBC-specific oligonucleotide serving as the primer. After uracil-DNA glycosylase treatment, a first 18-cycle PCR used universal primers M1SS and BC2_uni_R on all cDNA. The authors processed their data as follows. For normalization, 1 million high-quality reads, each with a distinct molecular identifier, were randomly selected from each sample. Reads with shared molecular identifiers were discarded instead of being binned into consensus sequences. MiTCR, with a Q25 quality threshold and the strictest error-elimination algorithm, was used for CDR3 identification, clonotype clustering and error correction. A nonparametric unseen species model with Euler transformation was used to estimate a lower bound on total TCR beta diversity. In TCRdb, the public reads were trimmed at Q25 with fastp and aligned with MiXCR, with productive beta chains retained. A single entry per CDR3 protein holds the most common genes and DNA from its merged rows. For this entry, the V and J calls and clone size follow TCRdb and not the study's own pipeline. In this sample the table shows some 1.6 million distinct CDR3 sequences, approximately 32% of which occur a single time. The ten largest clones represent roughly 10% of the sample.

In this chain, TRBV5-1 is recombined with TRBJ1-6; 7 bases in the middle match TRBD1. Sequencing was performed on blood. The sequence was obtained from a woman between 25 and 40 years old in good health. The encoded CDR3 is CASSWGTAYNSPLHF. The nucleotide sequence is given as TGCGCCAGCAGCTGGGGGACAGCCTATAATTCACCCCTCCACTTT.